Following are 24 T cell receptor beta chains from one sample sequenced in a study of blood T cell repertoires in COVID-19. Sequencing was performed with immunoSEQ multiplex PCR; in TCRdb, only in-frame clones are kept and a portion is missing. The top ten hold 2% to 2.5% of the sample, which has under 300,000 clones, about 88% seen once. Specimen: peripheral blood. The source is a woman in her forties who had recovered from COVID-19.

This clone showed up just a few times. J is TRBJ1-2 and V is TRBV5-1, with 7 bases aligning to TRBD1. The germline gives CDR1 SGHRS, CDR2 YFSETQ. J gave up 8 bases and V 4 bases, and 8 bases lay outside the gene matches. There are 13 residues in the CDR3. The CDR3 loop is CASSPGQSSGYTF. The CDR3 coding sequence is TGCGCCAGCAGCCCGGGACAGTCGAGCGGCTACACCTTC.

The chain uses TRBV7-9 and TRBJ2-7; the match to TRBD1 covers 7 bases. The trim removed 5 bases at V and 2 bases at J, leaving 9 bases unmatched. From germline, CDR1 is SEHNR and CDR2 FQNEAQ (reference sequence). The CDR3 contains 15 residues. The CDR3 protein is CASSAPGQRTYEQYF. The CDR3 region has the DNA TGTGCCAGCAGCGCACCGGGACAGCGGACCTACGAGCAGTACTTC.

This clone was recorded a few times. The chain carries TRBV28 and TRBJ1-5; D ambiguous. V lost 3 bases and J lost 6, with 18 bases in between. Germline V gives CDR1 MDHEN, CDR2 SYDVKM. This CDR3 contains 16 residues. The CDR3 region is CASSLLARQVGQPQHF. The CDR3 nucleotides read TGTGCCAGCAGTTTGTTGGCCCGGCAGGTCGGTCAGCCCCAGCATTTT.

This clone came up once. The chain recombines TRBV28 with TRBJ1-5; 9 nucleotides agree with TRBD1. Germline CDR1 and CDR2: MDHEN and SYDVKM. The CDR3 totals 18 residues. Trimming at V came to 6 bases and at J to 4 bases, leaving 16 bases not matched to a gene. The CDR3 DNA sequence: TGTGCCAGCAGCAACCCCCGGACAGGGGCCCGCCTTAATCAGCCCCAGCATTTT. Translated, it gives CASSNPRTGARLNQPQHF.

The chain is built from TRBV28 and TRBJ2-7; TRBD1 is a possible D gene (6 bases). CDR3 length equals 18 residues. Trimming shortened V by 2 bases and J by 2 bases, and 22 bases separated the two germline ends. Germline V lookup: CDR1 MDHEN, CDR2 SYDVKM. The chain's CDR3 is CASSLKGRTGTKTYEQYF. The CDR3 region has the DNA TGTGCCAGCAGTTTAAAGGGAAGGACCGGGACAAAGACCTACGAGCAGTACTTC.

The V gene is TRBV28, the J gene TRBJ1-4; TRBD1 aligns across 8 bases. Trimming at V came to 2 bases and at J to 2 bases, leaving 7 bases not matched to a gene. CDR1 MDHEN and CDR2 SYDVKM come from the germline V gene. The CDR3 has 17 residues. The CDR3 sequence: CASSLPRQGMTNEKLFF. CDR3 in DNA: TGTGCCAGCAGTTTACCCAGACAGGGGATGACTAATGAAAAACTGTTTTTT.

The DNA of the CDR3 is TGTGCCAGCAGTTTTAAGGGGACAGGGGGTGGGTATGGCTACACCTTC. Translating it yields CASSFKGTGGGYGYTF. The chain recombines TRBV28 with TRBJ1-2; TRBD1 aligns across 11 bases. The V gene end was trimmed by 3 bases and the J gene end by 5 bases; junction bases not matched to a gene: 8. Germline V gene data show CDR1 as MDHEN and CDR2 as SYDVKM. The CDR3 consists of 16 residues.

This chain uses TRBV5-4 with TRBJ2-6; 8 bases agree with TRBD1. The CDR3 extends over 17 amino acids. V trimming: 3 bases; J trimming: 1 base; junction bases outside the gene matches: 6. The germline V gene has CDR1 SGHNT and CDR2 YYREEE (reference sequence). The CDR3 here is CASSSRDRRSGANVLTF. CDR3 DNA: TGTGCCAGCAGCTCCCGGGACAGGCGTTCTGGGGCCAACGTCCTGACTTTC. Full variable domain (missing parts from reference TRBV5-4 and TRBJ2-6): ETGVTQSPTHLIKTRGQQVTLRCSSQSGHNTVSWYQQALGQGPQFIFQYYREEENGRGNFPPRFSGLQFPNYSSELNVNALELDDSALYLCASSSRDRRSGANVLTFGAGSRLTVL.

The chain recombines TRBV30 with TRBJ1-1, with D tentatively TRBD1 (5 bases). V was trimmed by 7 bases and J by 4 bases, leaving 13 bases between them. The CDR3 runs to 12 residues. Germline V gene lookup returns CDR1 GTSNPN and CDR2 SVGIG (reference sequence). The CDR3 region is CASQGSATEAFF. CDR3 sequence (DNA): TGTGCCTCCCAGGGTTCGGCCACTGAAGCTTTCTTT.

This clone was detected only once. The CDR3 spells CASSLSGDRVPSYGGYTF. For the CDR3, the DNA is TGTGCCAGCAGTTTATCTGGGGACAGGGTCCCGTCCTATGGTGGCTACACCTTC. V gene TRBV27 combines with J gene TRBJ1-2; 9 nucleotides match TRBD1. The V segment lost 0 bases and the J segment 7 bases; nucleotides outside the gene matches: 15. Germline V CDR1 and CDR2: MNHEY, SMNVEV (reference sequence). The CDR3 sequence is 18 residues long.

This sequence joins TRBV3-1 (or the pseudogene TRBV3-2) and TRBJ2-7, with 8 positions matching TRBD2. Germline-derived CDR1 and CDR2 are LGHDT and YNNKEL (reference sequence). This CDR3 has 15 residues. With 4 bases clipped from V and 7 bases from J, the junction kept 12 bases outside the gene matches. CDR3 nucleotide sequence: TGTGCCAGCAGCCGATCTACGGGGGGGCCTGGAGAGCAGTACTTC. It codes for CASSRSTGGPGEQYF.

This clone is a singleton in its sample. The chain carries TRBV19 and TRBJ2-5; 8 bases line up with TRBD2. With 2 bases clipped from V and 4 bases from J, the junction kept 6 bases outside the gene matches. This CDR3 region has 15 residues. The germline gives CDR1 LNHDA, CDR2 SQIVND (reference sequence). CDR3 region: CASSIPGGASETQYF. In nucleotides, the CDR3 is TGTGCCAGTAGTATACCCGGGGGGGCCTCAGAGACCCAGTACTTC.

V gene TRBV28 combines with J gene TRBJ1-5; 8 nucleotides match TRBD1. The germline V gene has CDR1 MDHEN and CDR2 SYDVKM. V shed 6 bases, J shed 4 bases, and the junction held 11 bases outside the gene matches. The CDR3 consists of 16 residues. The CDR3: CASRSTGVSTNQPQHF. CDR3 DNA: TGTGCCAGCAGGTCGACAGGGGTTAGTACAAATCAGCCCCAGCATTTT.

This clone was seen a few times. V and J are TRBV30 and TRBJ2-1; unclear D gene. The CDR3 spans 13 residues. The V and J ends lost 1 base and 5 bases respectively, with 9 bases between them. From germline, CDR1 is GTSNPN and CDR2 SVGIG (reference sequence). The CDR3 loop reads CAWSALSDNEQFF. The CDR3 nucleotides are TGTGCCTGGAGTGCCCTAAGTGACAATGAGCAGTTCTTC. The full variable domain, completed using reference TRBV30 and TRBJ2-1, is SQTIHQWPATLVQPVGSPLSLECTVEGTSNPNLYWYRQAAGRGLQLLFYSVGIGQISSEVPQNLSASRPQDRQFILSSKKLLLSDSGFYLCAWSALSDNEQFFGPGTRLTVL.

The chain has TRBV24-1 and TRBJ2-1; 10 nucleotides agree with TRBD1. Germline CDR1 is KGHDR and CDR2 is SFDVKD. J gave up 9 bases and V 8 bases, and 9 bases lay outside the gene matches. The CDR3 is 14 amino acids. The CDR3 bases are TGTGCCACCACCCCGACAGGGGGCAGAGGTGAGCAGTTCTTC. It encodes CATTPTGGRGEQFF.

This clone was observed a single time. The gene calls are TRBV6-2 or TRBV6-3 and TRBJ2-7; a weak D match, TRBD1 (5 bases). Trimming took off 0 bases at V and 2 bases at J, with 11 bases between the two ends. This CDR3 region has 15 residues. CDR1 is MNHEY and CDR2 is SVGEGT in the germline V gene. The CDR3 bases are TGTGCCAGCAGTTACTCTGGAGCCAGGGCCTACGAGCAGTACTTC. This encodes CASSYSGARAYEQYF.

This rearrangement joins TRBV28 to TRBJ1-4; no firm D call. The CDR3 has 16 amino acids. The germline V gene encodes CDR1 MDHEN and CDR2 SYDVKM. Trimming removed 6 bases from V and 8 bases from J, with 22 bases in between. In DNA, the CDR3 is TGTGCCAGCAGCAAAAAGAGTTCGGTTTTTCAAGAAAAACTGTTTTTT. This codes for CASSKKSSVFQEKLFF.

The chain combines TRBV21-1 with TRBJ2-1; TRBD2, the D gene given by the table, was not confirmed from the DNA. TRBV21-1 is a pseudogene segment. The CDR3 consists of 18 residues. CDR3 DNA: TGTGCCAGCAGCCGAGGGGGACGGGGGGGAGTACCCTACAATGAGCAGTTCTTC. It encodes CASSRGGRGGVPYNEQFF.

The J gene is TRBJ2-3, the V gene TRBV5-1; TRBD1 aligns across 9 bases. The CDR3 is 16 residues long. Germline loops: CDR1 SGHRS, CDR2 YFSETQ. Germline trimming cut 0 bases from V and 4 bases from J; bases unmatched to any gene: 6. CDR3 in amino acids: CASSLAGTGRPDTQYF. The CDR3 coding sequence is TGCGCCAGCAGCTTGGCCGGGACAGGGAGACCAGATACGCAGTATTTT.

The chain carries TRBV4-1 and TRBJ1-4, with D possibly being TRBD1 (6 bases). Germline assignment: CDR1 MGHRA and CDR2 YSYEKL. This CDR3 has 17 residues. V lost 0 bases to trimming and J lost 8 bases, with 19 bases between them. This CDR3 reads CASSQDGNRARVEKLFF. CDR3 DNA: TGCGCCAGCAGCCAAGACGGGAACAGGGCGAGAGTGGAAAAACTGTTTTTT.

The rearrangement joins TRBV7-9 to TRBJ1-3, with TRBD1 matching 7 bases. The CDR3 extends over 19 amino acids. With V trimmed by 1 base and J by 0 bases, 12 bases remained unmatched. CDR1 is SEHNR and CDR2 is FQNEAQ in the germline V gene (reference sequence). CDR3 loop: CASSLVVSRDSLSGNTIYF. CDR3 in DNA: TGTGCCAGCAGCTTAGTCGTATCCCGGGACAGCCTCTCTGGAAACACCATATATTTT.

The V and J genes are TRBV7-9 and TRBJ2-7; 9 positions agree with TRBD1. After removal of 5 bases from V and 4 bases from J, the junction contained 9 bases not matched to a gene. This CDR3 has 15 residues. In germline, CDR1 is SEHNR, CDR2 FQNEAQ (reference sequence). DNA of the CDR3: TGTGCCAGCAGCAGGGGTATCGGACAGGGGTACGAGCAGTACTTC. Protein product: CASSRGIGQGYEQYF. The full variable domain, its missing parts supplied by reference TRBV7-9 and TRBJ2-7, is DTGVSQNPRHKITKRGQNVTFRCDPISEHNRLYWYRQTLGQGPEFLTYFQNEAQLEKSRLLSDRFSAERPKGSFSTLEIQRTEQGDSAMYLCASSRGIGQGYEQYFGPGTRLTVT.

The V call is TRBV18, the J call TRBJ2-7; TRBD1 matches 9 bases. J was trimmed by 6 bases and V by 2 bases; bases with no gene match: 8. The CDR3 spans 15 residues. Germline CDR1 and CDR2: KGHSH and LQKENI. The CDR3 bases are TGTGCCAGCTCACCATCACAGGGGGCGGTGAGCGAGCAGTACTTC. Amino acid sequence: CASSPSQGAVSEQYF. Full variable domain (remainder filled in from reference TRBV18 and TRBJ2-7): NAGVMQNPRHLVRRRGQEARLRCSPMKGHSHVYWYRQLPEEGLKFMVYLQKENIIDESGMPKERFSAEFPKEGPSILRIQQVVRGDSAAYFCASSPSQGAVSEQYFGPGTRLTVT.

CDR3 residues: CATLDLQGADGYTF. CDR3 DNA sequence: TGTGCCACCTTAGATTTGCAGGGGGCGGATGGCTACACCTTC. The chain is built from TRBV27 and TRBJ1-2; 8 bases agree with TRBD1. J lost 6 bases, V lost 10 bases, and 13 bases had no gene match. The CDR3 totals 14 residues. CDR1 is MNHEY, CDR2 SMNVEV, per germline (reference sequence).